Each of the 24 T cell receptor beta chains below was sequenced from the same sample in a study of circulating and synovial CD4+ cells in juvenile arthritis. Some clones are missing from TCRdb's copy, which holds only in-frame ones; the method was immunoSEQ multiplex PCR. Of more than 13,000 clones listed, around four fifths were seen once; the top ten hold 3% to 4.5%. Sequenced material: CD4+ T cells from synovial fluid. These receptor sequences come from a human patient with juvenile idiopathic arthritis. Some clones in this sample may be carry-over from other donors' samples.

This clone has more than one count but fewer than ten. This chain links TRBV19 with TRBJ1-5, with D possibly TRBD1 on 5 matching bases. The CDR3 length is 14 residues. With 5 bases removed from V and 4 bases from J, the gap between germline ends came to 12 bases. Germline CDR1 reads LNHDA; CDR2 reads SQIVND (reference sequence). The DNA of the CDR3 is TGTGCCAGTAGTCCGGGACTTGGGAATCAGCCCCAGCATTTT. As protein: CASSPGLGNQPQHF.

The chain's CDR3 is CASTGRDWDYNEQFF. As DNA, the CDR3 is TGTGCCAGCACGGGGCGGGATTGGGACTACAATGAGCAGTTCTTC. J is TRBJ2-1 and V is TRBV11-2, with D tentatively TRBD2 (6 bases). Trimming stripped 7 bases from V and 3 bases from J, with 16 bases between. The length of the CDR3 is 15 residues. Germline lookup yields CDR1 SGHAT and CDR2 FQNNGV. Full variable domain (rest looked up from reference TRBV11-2 and TRBJ2-1): EAGVAQSPRYKIIEKRQSVAFWCNPISGHATLYWYQQILGQGPKLLIQFQNNGVVDDSQLPKDRFSAERLKGVDSTLKIQPAKLEDSAVYLCASTGRDWDYNEQFFGPGTRLTVL.

Concerning this clone: The identical CDR3 is also encoded by other nucleotide sequences in the sample. The gene calls are TRBV4-1 and TRBJ2-7; D possibly corresponds to TRBD1 (6 bases). The germline CDR1 and CDR2 sequences are MGHRA and YSYEKL. This CDR3 is 15 amino acids long. Trimming took off 4 bases at V and 2 bases at J, with 15 bases between the two ends. The CDR3 sequence: CASSRLQGPPYEQYF. Written as DNA, the CDR3 is TGCGCCAGCAGCCGATTACAGGGCCCCCCCTACGAGCAGTACTTC.

This CDR3 is CSVGQGGNQPQHF. The CDR3 region has the DNA TGCAGCGTTGGACAGGGGGGCAATCAGCCCCAGCATTTT. The chain links TRBV29-1 to TRBJ1-5; TRBD1 agrees at 9 bases. The CDR3 sequence is 13 residues long. V shed 4 bases and J 2 bases; nucleotides not matched to a gene: 0. CDR1 SQVTM and CDR2 ANQGSEA come from the germline V gene. Full variable domain (rest looked up from reference TRBV29-1 and TRBJ1-5): SAVISQKPSRDICQRGTSLTIQCQVDSQVTMMFWYRQQPGQSLTLIATANQGSEATYESGFVIDKFPISRPNLTFSTLTVSNMSPEDSSIYLCSVGQGGNQPQHFGDGTRLSIL.

V is TRBV2 and J is TRBJ2-5; 13 bases are shared with TRBD2. V lost 6 bases, J lost 2 bases, and 6 bases stayed unmatched. From germline, CDR1 is SNHLY and CDR2 FYNNEI. This CDR3 has 16 amino acids. The CDR3 reads CASRSRLAGGQETQYF. As DNA, the CDR3 is TGTGCCAGCAGATCACGACTAGCGGGGGGACAAGAGACCCAGTACTTC.

V usage is TRBV30 and J usage is TRBJ2-1; TRBD1 agrees at 9 bases. Germline V gene lookup returns CDR1 GTSNPN and CDR2 SVGIG (reference sequence). V shed 5 bases and J 14 bases; nucleotides not matched to a gene: 16. This CDR3 has 14 residues. In nucleotides, the CDR3 is TGTGCCTGGGACCCCGGGACAGGGTCCGCCACTAAGTTCTTC. The encoded protein is CAWDPGTGSATKFF.

The rearrangement uses TRBV4-1 and TRBJ2-1, with TRBD1 identical over 8 bases. The CDR3 is 15 amino acids. The germline V gene has CDR1 MGHRA and CDR2 YSYEKL. The V gene end was trimmed by 4 bases and the J gene end by 3 bases; junction bases not matched to a gene: 5. CDR3 loop: CASSPQGANYNEQFF. For the CDR3, the DNA is TGCGCCAGCAGCCCCCAGGGGGCCAACTACAATGAGCAGTTCTTC.

The chain recombines TRBV29-1 with TRBJ1-3; a weak D match, TRBD2 (6 bases). The DNA end is more similar to TRBJ2-2, so the J call may be wrong. CDR3 size: 14 residues. Germline V CDR1 and CDR2: SQVTM, ANQGSEA. The CDR3, as DNA: TGCAGCGTGGAGAAACCGGGGGTGACCGGGGAGCTGTTTTTT. It specifies CSVEKPGVTGELFF.

The chain joins TRBV5-4 to TRBJ1-6; D might be TRBD1 (5 bases). V was trimmed by 4 bases and J by 9 bases, leaving 14 bases between them. This CDR3 has 14 amino acids. The germline CDR1 and CDR2 sequences are SGHNT and YYREEE (reference sequence). Written as DNA, the CDR3 is TGTGCCAGCAGCCTGACGTCCCAGGGTTCACCCCTCCACTTT. This codes for CASSLTSQGSPLHF.

The DNA for the CDR3 is TGTGCCACCAGCAGAGGCTTGGCACACAGCACAGATACGCAGTATTTT. Residues: CATSRGLAHSTDTQYF. The chain has TRBV15 and TRBJ2-3; no firm D call. Trimming left V 1 base short and J 0 bases short, with 11 bases between. Germline CDR1 and CDR2: LNHNV and YYDKDF (reference sequence). The CDR3 has 16 residues. Drawing the rest from reference TRBV15 and TRBJ2-3, the complete variable domain is DAMVIQNPRYQVTQFGKPVTLSCSQTLNHNVMYWYQQKSSQAPKLLFHYYDKDFNNEADTPDNFQSRRPNTSFCFLDIRSPGLGDTAMYLCATSRGLAHSTDTQYFGPGTRLTVL.

The count of this clone is one. This chain uses TRBV29-1 with TRBJ1-1, with 9 nucleotides matching TRBD1. Germline V gene lookup returns CDR1 SQVTM and CDR2 ANQGSEA. This CDR3 spans 15 amino acids. J was trimmed by 2 bases and V by 5 bases; bases with no gene match: 9. The CDR3 loop is CSVFGGTGTNTEAFF. Here the CDR3 DNA reads TGCAGCGTTTTTGGAGGGACAGGGACCAACACTGAAGCTTTCTTT.

This clone came up once. The genes are TRBV27 and TRBJ1-5; D may be TRBD1 (5 bases). Germline V gives CDR1 MNHEY, CDR2 SMNVEV (reference sequence). V lost 4 bases and J lost 3, with 10 bases in between. The CDR3 contains 14 residues. The chain's CDR3 is CASSSPGLNQPQHF. The CDR3 region has the DNA TGTGCCAGCAGTTCCCCAGGGCTCAATCAGCCCCAGCATTTT.

A few counts support this clone. The chain joins TRBV19 to TRBJ1-1; the D gene is possibly TRBD1 (5 bases). This CDR3 is built from 14 residues. Germline V gene lookup returns CDR1 LNHDA and CDR2 SQIVND (reference sequence). V lost 6 bases, J lost 4 bases, and 15 bases lay in between. CDR3 bases: TGTGCCAGTAGCCTCATGGAAGGGGCCACTGAAGCTTTCTTT. This codes for CASSLMEGATEAFF.

The J gene is TRBJ1-1, the V gene TRBV5-6; 8 bases are a match to TRBD1. CDR1 and CDR2 from the germline V gene are SGHDT and YYEEEE. There are 15 residues in the CDR3. J gave up 4 bases and V 5 bases, and 10 bases lay outside the gene matches. The CDR3 region has the DNA TGTGCCAGCAGTCCCTATACAGGGGGGTCCACTGAAGCTTTCTTT. Its protein is CASSPYTGGSTEAFF.

The gene calls are TRBV14 and TRBJ2-5; 10 bases fit TRBD2. The CDR3 runs 14 residues. Per the germline V gene, CDR1 is SGHDN and CDR2 is FVKESK. V trimming: 4 bases; J trimming: 4 bases; junction bases outside the gene matches: 3. CDR3 sequence (DNA): TGTGCCAGCAGCCTCCGACTAGCGGGAGAGACCCAGTACTTC. This encodes CASSLRLAGETQYF.

The rearrangement links TRBV6-5 to TRBJ2-7; 12 nucleotides line up with TRBD2. CDR3 size: 14 residues. Trimming at V came to 8 bases and at J to 4 bases, leaving 6 bases not matched to a gene. The germline V gene encodes CDR1 MNHEY and CDR2 SVGAGI. CDR3 bases: TGTGCCAGCGCGGGACTAGCGGGTTTTTACGAGCAGTACTTC. Encoded protein: CASAGLAGFYEQYF.

A single count supports this clone. The rearrangement joins TRBV2 to TRBJ2-7; the match to TRBD1 covers 7 bases. The CDR3 sequence is 12 residues long. The germline V gene has CDR1 SNHLY and CDR2 FYNNEI. The V and J ends lost 4 bases and 5 bases, in that order; junction bases with no gene match: 2. CDR3 in DNA: TGTGCCAGCAGTGGGGACAGCGACGAGCAGTACTTC. Encoded protein: CASSGDSDEQYF.

The CDR3 reads CASSRKGTPENEQFF. The CDR3 nucleotides read TGTGCCAGTAGTAGAAAAGGGACACCCGAGAATGAGCAGTTCTTC. The rearrangement uses TRBV19 and TRBJ2-1, with D tentatively TRBD1 (6 bases). The V and J ends lost 4 bases and 7 bases respectively, with 17 bases between them. CDR1 and CDR2 (germline): LNHDA, SQIVND (reference sequence). The CDR3 covers 15 residues.

This rearrangement joins TRBV9 to TRBJ1-2; the match to TRBD1 covers 11 bases. The V gene end was trimmed by 4 bases and the J gene end by 5 bases; junction bases not matched to a gene: 7. Germline values: CDR1 SGDLS, CDR2 YYNGEE. CDR3 length: 15 residues. The DNA of the CDR3 is TGTGCCAGCAGCACCGGACAGGGGGCAGCATATGGCTACACCTTC. It translates to CASSTGQGAAYGYTF.

This sequence joins TRBV6-5 and TRBJ2-3, with 11 bases identical to TRBD2. Looked up from germline, CDR1 is MNHEY and CDR2 is SVGAGI. This CDR3 has 16 residues. V dropped 3 bases and J dropped 2; count of bases not matched to a gene: 4. The CDR3 coding sequence is TGTGCCAGCAGTTATCGGACTAGCGGGTTCACAGATACGCAGTATTTT. This sequence encodes CASSYRTSGFTDTQYF.

Concerning this clone: Other DNA sequences in the same sample also yield this CDR3. This chain links TRBV5-4 with TRBJ1-6; TRBD1 might be the D (5 bases). Deletions cut 0 bases from V and 6 bases from J, with 7 bases between. The V gene's germline CDR1 is SGHNT and CDR2 YYREEE (reference sequence). The CDR3 is 14 residues long. For the CDR3, the DNA is TGTGCCAGCAGCTTGGGACAGCGTAATTCACCCCTCCACTTT. It is translated as CASSLGQRNSPLHF.

The chain is built from TRBV7-9 and TRBJ1-2; TRBD1 aligns across 7 bases. The CDR3 consists of 13 residues. After removal of 4 bases from V and 7 bases from J, the junction contained 6 bases not matched to a gene. The germline V gene encodes CDR1 SEHNR and CDR2 FQNEAQ (reference sequence). The CDR3 nucleotides read TGTGCCAGCAGCTCCTTACAGGGGTTTGGCTACACCTTC. Protein product: CASSSLQGFGYTF.

This chain uses TRBV27 with TRBJ1-2; TRBD1 matches 9 bases. Trimming took 4 bases from V and 7 from J; bases not matched to a gene: 10. The CDR3 is 15 amino acids. In germline, CDR1 is MNHEY, CDR2 SMNVEV (reference sequence). CDR3 in DNA: TGTGCCAGCAGTTCGCCGGGACAGGGTATAGGTGGCTACACCTTC. It encodes CASSSPGQGIGGYTF.

This clone turned up a few times. This chain uses TRBV6-5 with TRBJ1-1; 7 bases line up with TRBD1. The length of the CDR3 is 13 residues. The germline V gene encodes CDR1 MNHEY and CDR2 SVGAGI. Trimming at V came to 5 bases and at J to 0 bases, leaving 0 bases not matched to a gene. CDR3 bases: TGTGCCAGCAGTGGGACAGTGAACACTGAAGCTTTCTTT. Translated: CASSGTVNTEAFF.